This TCR beta chain was recorded in a study of shared clonotypes between healthy human individuals. Produced via immunoSEQ multiplex PCR; TCRdb's table is partial and in-frame only. The sample contains about 680,000 clones, about two thirds of which appear only once. The germline V gene has CDR1 SEHNR and CDR2 FQNEAQ (reference sequence). The trim removed 7 bases at V and 4 bases at J, leaving 11 bases unmatched. The CDR3 consists of 16 residues. Material for sequencing was memory CD4+ T cells sorted from blood. Documented subset: CD45RA-negative fraction. The chain links TRBV7-9 to TRBJ2-3; 10 bases agree with TRBD2. This receptor was identified in a woman aged 30 to 39 in good health. CDR3 bases: TGTGCCAGCAAACGAAGAGCGGGAGGGCCGGCAGATACGCAGTATTTT. It specifies CASKRRAGGPADTQYF. The full variable domain, in which reference TRBV7-9 and TRBJ2-3 provide the parts outside the CDR3, is DTGVSQNPRHKITKRGQNVTFRCDPISEHNRLYWYRQTLGQGPEFLTYFQNEAQLEKSRLLSDRFSAERPKGSFSTLEIQRTEQGDSAMYLCASKRRAGGPADTQYFGPGTRLTVL.